This T cell receptor beta chain is drawn from a study of blood T cell repertoires in COVID-19. Clones were read by immunoSEQ multiplex PCR, and TCRdb kept only the in-frame ones, dropping some. The sample records 200,000 to 250,000 clones, roughly 87% being singletons. V lost 8 bases to trimming and J lost 9 bases, with 17 bases between them. The CDR3 consists of 14 residues. Germline CDR1 reads LNHDA; CDR2 reads SQIVND (reference sequence). Participant ages covered about 18 to 89 years across 24 US areas. Participants had their cohort set by participant-reported clinical history. The sample comprised PBMCs or T cells enriched from blood (not recorded which). The V and J genes are TRBV19 and TRBJ1-6; TRBD1 is a possible D gene (6 bases). This sequence originates from a man aged 30-40 years who had recovered from COVID-19. The CDR3 DNA sequence: TGTGCCAGTTGGGACACAGGGTTGAGTTCACCCCTCCACTTT. This gives the protein CASWDTGLSSPLHF. Based on the CDR3 plus reference TRBV19 and TRBJ1-6, the full variable domain is DGGITQSPKYLFRKEGQNVTLSCEQNLNHDAMYWYRQDPGQGLRLIYYSQIVNDFQKGDIAEGYSVSREKKESFPLTVTSAQKNPTAFYLCASWDTGLSSPLHFGNGTRLTVT.